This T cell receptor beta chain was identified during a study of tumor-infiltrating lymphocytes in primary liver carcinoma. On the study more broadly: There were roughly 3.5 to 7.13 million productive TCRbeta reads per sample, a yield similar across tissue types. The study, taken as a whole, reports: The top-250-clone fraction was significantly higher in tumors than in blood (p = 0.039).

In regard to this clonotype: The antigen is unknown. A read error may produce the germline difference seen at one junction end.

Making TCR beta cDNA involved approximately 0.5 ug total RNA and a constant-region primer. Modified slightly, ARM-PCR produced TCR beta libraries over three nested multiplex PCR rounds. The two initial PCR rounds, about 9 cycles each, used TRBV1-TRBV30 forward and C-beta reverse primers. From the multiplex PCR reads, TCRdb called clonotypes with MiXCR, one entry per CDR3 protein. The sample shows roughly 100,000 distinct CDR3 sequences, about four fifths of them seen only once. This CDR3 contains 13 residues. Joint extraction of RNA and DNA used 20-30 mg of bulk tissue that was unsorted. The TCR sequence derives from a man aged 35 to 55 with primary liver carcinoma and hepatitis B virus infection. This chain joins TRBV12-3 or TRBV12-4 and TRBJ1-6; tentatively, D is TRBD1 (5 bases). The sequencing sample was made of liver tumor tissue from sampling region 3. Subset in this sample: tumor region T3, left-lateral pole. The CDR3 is CASSLGGNSPLNF. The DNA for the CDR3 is TGTGCTAGCTCATTGGGGGGAAATTCACCCCTCAACTTT.